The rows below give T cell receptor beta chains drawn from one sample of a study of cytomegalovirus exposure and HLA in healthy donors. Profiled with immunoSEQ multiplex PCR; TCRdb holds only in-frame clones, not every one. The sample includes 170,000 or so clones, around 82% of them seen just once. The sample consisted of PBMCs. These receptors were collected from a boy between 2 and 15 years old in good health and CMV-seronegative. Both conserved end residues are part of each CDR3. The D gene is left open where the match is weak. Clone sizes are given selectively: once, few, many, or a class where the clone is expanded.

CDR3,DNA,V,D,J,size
CASRDPGGQPYEQYF,TGTGCCAGCAGGGACCCAGGGGGACAGCCCTACGAGCAGTACTTC,TRBV27,TRBD1,TRBJ2-7,NA
CASSLDPSDRSNTEAFF,TGTGCCAGCAGCTTGGACCCCTCCGACAGGTCCAACACTGAAGCTTTCTTT,TRBV5-4,NA,TRBJ1-1,NA
CASSELAGGNEQFF,TGTGCCAGCAGTGAACTAGCGGGAGGCAATGAGCAGTTCTTC,TRBV6-1,TRBD2,TRBJ2-1,NA
CASRPGQGNTEAFF,TGTGCCAGCAGGCCGGGACAGGGGAACACTGAAGCTTTCTTT,TRBV2,TRBD1,TRBJ1-1,NA
CAWSVGTGSFQQYF,TGTGCCTGGAGTGTAGGGACAGGGAGTTTTCAGCAGTACTTC,TRBV30,TRBD1,TRBJ2-7,NA
CASSDHSASGDEQYF,TGCGCCAGCAGTGATCATTCGGCTAGCGGCGACGAGCAGTACTTC,TRBV10-1,TRBD2,TRBJ2-7,NA
CASSESTYVEQYF,TGCGCCAGCAGTGAGTCCACCTACGTAGAGCAGTACTTC,TRBV10-2,NA,TRBJ2-7,NA
CASSPAGFLSSYEQYF,TGTGCCAGCAGCCCGGCGGGGTTCCTAAGCTCCTACGAGCAGTACTTC,TRBV5-6,NA,TRBJ2-7,once
CASSPEAIAYEQYF,TGTGCCAGCAGCCCAGAGGCGATAGCGTACGAGCAGTACTTC,TRBV7-9,NA,TRBJ2-7,NA
CAWTGTDYEKLFF,TGTGCCTGGACTGGGACAGATTATGAAAAACTGTTTTTT,TRBV30,TRBD1,TRBJ1-4,few
CASSPSTGSTDTQYF,TGCGCCAGCAGCCCCTCGACAGGGAGCACAGATACGCAGTATTTT,TRBV5-1,TRBD1,TRBJ2-3,few
CASSWFSGSYNEQFF,TGTGCCAGCAGTTGGTTTAGCGGGAGTTACAATGAGCAGTTCTTC,TRBV13,TRBD2,TRBJ2-1,NA
CASSLGLAGDAWDTQYF,TGCGCCAGCAGCTTGGGACTAGCGGGCGATGCCTGGGATACGCAGTATTTT,TRBV5-1,TRBD2,TRBJ2-3,NA
CASSLNEKLFF,TGTGCCAGTAGTCTTAATGAAAAACTGTTTTTT,TRBV19,NA,TRBJ1-4,few
CASSEDRGIYNEQFF,TGTGCCAGCAGCGAGGACAGGGGGATTTACAATGAGCAGTTCTTC,TRBV2,TRBD1,TRBJ2-1,NA
CASSLGWSSQGQVGYGYTF,TGTGCCAGCAGCTTGGGATGGTCATCGCAGGGGCAGGTCGGCTATGGCTACACCTTC,TRBV5-4,NA,TRBJ1-2,NA
CASSSFVRGAGNTEAFF,TGTGCCAGCAGTTCTTTTGTGCGGGGGGCGGGGAACACTGAAGCTTTCTTT,TRBV28,NA,TRBJ1-1,NA
CASSLDRGLGTEAFF,TGTGCCAGCAGCTTGGACAGGGGTTTGGGCACTGAAGCTTTCTTT,TRBV5-4,TRBD1,TRBJ1-1,NA
CSVESSGSGNEQFF,TGCAGCGTTGAAAGTAGCGGGAGTGGAAATGAGCAGTTCTTC,TRBV29-1,TRBD2,TRBJ2-1,once
CASSIFSSQFLELPQHF,TGTGCCAGTAGTATATTTAGCTCCCAATTTTTGGAGCTGCCCCAGCATTTT,TRBV19,NA,TRBJ1-5,NA
CASPGGNTIYF,TGTGCCAGCCCAGGTGGAAACACCATATATTTT,TRBV6-1,NA,TRBJ1-3,NA
CASSMGSGTEAFF,TGTGCCAGTAGTATGGGTTCGGGGACTGAAGCTTTCTTT,TRBV19,NA,TRBJ1-1,NA
CASSPEGDQRSYEQYF,TGTGCCAGCTCACCCGAGGGGGACCAAAGAAGCTACGAGCAGTACTTC,TRBV18,NA,TRBJ2-7,NA
CASSPPGGRSSYEQYF,TGCGCCAGCAGCCCCCCGGGGGGGAGGAGCTCCTACGAGCAGTACTTC,TRBV5-1,TRBD2,TRBJ2-7,NA
CASSPTPRARETQYF,TGCGCCAGCAGCCCGACCCCTAGAGCGCGGGAGACCCAGTACTTC,TRBV5-1,NA,TRBJ2-5,NA
CASWRRVPGGRSYNEQFF,TGCGCCAGCTGGCGGAGGGTACCGGGAGGAAGGTCCTACAATGAGCAGTTCTTC,TRBV5-1,TRBD2,TRBJ2-1,NA
CAWTTGTSYEQYF,TGTGCCTGGACGACCGGGACTAGCTACGAGCAGTACTTC,TRBV30,TRBD2,TRBJ2-7,NA
CASSLIEDRAEAFF,TGCGCCAGCAGCTTGATCGAGGACAGGGCTGAAGCTTTCTTT,TRBV5-1,TRBD1,TRBJ1-1,NA